One T cell receptor (beta chain) is described in this entry. Its target is not known. The gene symbols are mouse symbols. The read is 4 residues too short to cover the CDR3 end, so that end is filled in from the germline J gene. Germline CDR1 NSHNY, CDR2 SYGAGN. Trimming stripped 2 bases from V and 3 bases from J, with 12 bases between. CDR3 size: 14 residues. Extraction and reverse transcription of RNA yielded cDNA as the sequencing template. Sequenced by immunoSEQ multiplex PCR; TCRdb stores in-frame clones only, minus some. This set yields 200,000 to 300,000 clones and no singletons; the top ten hold approximately 1.2%. This specimen belongs to a study of CD8+ T cells in alopecia areata. General study findings and limits: Patients shared TCRs less clearly than mice did, possibly owing to HLA. Lesional tissue from the scalp (especially in alopecia totalis/universalis) showed higher clonality than normal scalp.

The authors sorted pooled cutaneous lymph node cells using CD4, CD8alpha, NKG2D, NKG2ACE and other markers. The chain combines TRBV13-1 with TRBJ2-7, with a weak D call TRBD1 (7 bases). Sequenced material: CD4+ T cells sorted from a lymph node. The sequence came from a C3H/HeJ mouse with alopecia areata. The strain bears MHC haplotype H2-k. The part of the CDR3 DNA that was read is TGTGCCAGCAGTGAAGGGGGCTCCTTCTAT. As protein: CASSEGGSFY. The complete CDR3 sequence is CASSEGGSFYEQYF.